This TCR beta chain is from a study of molecular identifiers for immune sequencing clone quantification. Each CDR3 protein is one row after TCRdb ran MiXCR on the PCR reads. The table includes hundreds of thousands of distinct CDR3 sequences, 25% detected once. The CDR3 contains 14 residues. Germline-derived CDR1 and CDR2 are GTSNPN and SVGIG (reference sequence). Between the trimmed V and J ends, which lost 0 bases and 6 bases, there was a span of 12 bases. The V call is TRBV30, the J call TRBJ1-5; maybe TRBD1 (5 bases). The clonotype was recovered from a human donor in good health. Some libraries in this study had Jurkat cell RNA spiked in. Sequenced material: naive CD8+ T cells from blood, with Jurkat cell RNA spiked in. Documented subset: FACS-sorted CD8+CD4-CCR7+CD45RA+ naive T cells. The CDR3 protein is CAWSVQDSGQPQHF. CDR3 bases: TGTGCCTGGAGTGTACAGGATAGCGGTCAGCCCCAGCATTTT.